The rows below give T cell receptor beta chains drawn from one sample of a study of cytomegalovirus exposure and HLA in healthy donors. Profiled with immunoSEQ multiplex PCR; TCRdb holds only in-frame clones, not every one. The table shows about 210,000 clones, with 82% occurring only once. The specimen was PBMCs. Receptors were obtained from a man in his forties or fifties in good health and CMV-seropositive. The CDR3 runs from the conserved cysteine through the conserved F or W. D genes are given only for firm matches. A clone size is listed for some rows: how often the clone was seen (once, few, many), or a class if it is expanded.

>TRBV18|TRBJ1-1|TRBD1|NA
CASSPLPKSTGTGSTNTEAFF
TGTGCCAGCTCACCACTCCCGAAGTCTACCGGGACAGGGTCTACGAACACTGAAGCTTTCTTT
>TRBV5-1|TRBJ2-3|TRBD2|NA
CASSLIVAGGPTDTQYF
TGCGCCAGCAGTTTAATAGTAGCGGGAGGGCCGACAGATACGCAGTATTTT
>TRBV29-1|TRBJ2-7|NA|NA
CSVAGPGGGYEQYF
TGCAGCGTTGCCGGCCCCGGGGGAGGCTACGAGCAGTACTTC
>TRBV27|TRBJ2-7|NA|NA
CASSPLVKRNEQYF
TGTGCCAGCAGCCCCCTGGTGAAGCGTAACGAGCAGTACTTC
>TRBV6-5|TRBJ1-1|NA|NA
CASGYLTGDEAFF
TGTGCCAGCGGTTACTTGACAGGAGATGAAGCTTTCTTT
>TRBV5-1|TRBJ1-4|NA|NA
CASSPERINEKLFF
TGCGCCAGCTCCCCGGAGAGGATTAATGAAAAACTGTTTTTT
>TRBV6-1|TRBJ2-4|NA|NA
CASSDWIQDNIQYF
TGTGCCAGCAGTGATTGGATTCAGGATAACATTCAGTACTTC
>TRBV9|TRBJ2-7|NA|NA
CASSSSTGSYEQYF
TGTGCCAGCAGCTCATCGACTGGTTCCTACGAGCAGTACTTC
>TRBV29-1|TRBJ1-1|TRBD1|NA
CSVDEYRGTEAFF
TGCAGCGTTGATGAGTACAGGGGTACTGAAGCTTTCTTT
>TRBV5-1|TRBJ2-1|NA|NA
CASSLETVYNEQFF
TGCGCCAGCAGCTTGGAGACTGTCTACAATGAGCAGTTCTTC
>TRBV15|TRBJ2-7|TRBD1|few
CATSRDVWRQGSYEQYF
TGTGCCACCAGCAGAGATGTGTGGAGACAGGGGTCCTACGAGCAGTACTTC
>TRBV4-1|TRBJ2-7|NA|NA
CASSPPGGSGDTYEQYF
TGCGCCAGCAGCCCGCCGGGGGGCTCTGGGGATACCTACGAGCAGTACTTC
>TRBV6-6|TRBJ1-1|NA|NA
CASRPGGSEAFF
TGTGCCAGCAGACCGGGGGGGTCTGAAGCTTTCTTT
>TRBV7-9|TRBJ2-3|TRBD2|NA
CASSPRLAGGTDTQYF
TGTGCCAGCAGCCCAAGACTAGCGGGAGGGACAGATACGCAGTATTTT
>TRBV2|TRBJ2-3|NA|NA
CASSEDSGPDTQYF
TGTGCCAGCAGTGAAGATTCAGGGCCAGATACGCAGTATTTT
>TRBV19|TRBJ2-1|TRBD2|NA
CASSRAGVGGNEQFF
TGTGCCAGTAGTAGAGCGGGAGTAGGCGGCAATGAGCAGTTCTTC
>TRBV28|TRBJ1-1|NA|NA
CASSSATAGNTEAFF
TGTGCCAGCAGTTCGGCGACAGCGGGGAACACTGAAGCTTTCTTT
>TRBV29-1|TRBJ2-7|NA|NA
CSVDEGYEQYF
TGCAGCGTTGACGAGGGCTACGAGCAGTACTTC
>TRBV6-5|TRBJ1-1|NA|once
CASSYSRTAMNTEAFF
TGTGCCAGCAGTTACTCCAGGACAGCCATGAATACTGAAGCTTTCTTT
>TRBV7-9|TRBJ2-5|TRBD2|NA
CASSSLTSGRETQYF
TGTGCCAGCAGCTCGTTGACTAGCGGGAGAGAGACCCAGTACTTC
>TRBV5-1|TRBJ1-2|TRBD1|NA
CASSLALGTDYGYTF
TGCGCCAGCAGCTTGGCCCTCGGGACAGACTATGGCTACACCTTC
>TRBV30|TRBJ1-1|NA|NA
CAWTLNSMNTEAFF
TGTGCCTGGACTTTGAACAGTATGAACACTGAAGCTTTCTTT
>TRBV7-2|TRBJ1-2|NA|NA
CASSLFGAQGWKNYGYTF
TGTGCCAGCAGCTTATTTGGGGCTCAGGGGTGGAAAAACTATGGCTACACCTTC
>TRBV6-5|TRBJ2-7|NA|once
CASSYREPYEQYF
TGTGCCAGCAGTTACAGGGAGCCCTACGAGCAGTACTTC
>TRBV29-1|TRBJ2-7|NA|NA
CSVISGFTYEQYF
TGCAGCGTTATTAGCGGATTTACCTACGAGCAGTACTTC